What follows describes a single T cell receptor beta chain. The authors' processing: For nucleated cells, counts were estimated from reference gene primer amplification. Clones were sequenced by immunoSEQ multiplex PCR, and TCRdb holds only the in-frame ones, with some missing. V, J and clone size were drawn from that table, and D and trimming were deduced from the DNA. The sample lists about 120,000 clones, 85% seen once, with 11% in the top ten. CDR3 length: 14 amino acids. Germline V gives CDR1 MNHEY, CDR2 SMNVEV (reference sequence). V was trimmed by 3 bases and J by 5 bases, leaving 10 bases between them. The sample belongs to a study of blood T cell repertoires in COVID-19.

Sequencing was performed on peripheral blood. The J gene is TRBJ1-4, the V gene TRBV27, with no clear D. The TCR was taken from a man at least 80 years old with acute or convalescent COVID-19. In DNA form, the CDR3 reads TGTGCCAGCAGTTTTGGGCAGGCGAATGAAAAACTGTTTTTT. Its translation is CASSFGQANEKLFF.